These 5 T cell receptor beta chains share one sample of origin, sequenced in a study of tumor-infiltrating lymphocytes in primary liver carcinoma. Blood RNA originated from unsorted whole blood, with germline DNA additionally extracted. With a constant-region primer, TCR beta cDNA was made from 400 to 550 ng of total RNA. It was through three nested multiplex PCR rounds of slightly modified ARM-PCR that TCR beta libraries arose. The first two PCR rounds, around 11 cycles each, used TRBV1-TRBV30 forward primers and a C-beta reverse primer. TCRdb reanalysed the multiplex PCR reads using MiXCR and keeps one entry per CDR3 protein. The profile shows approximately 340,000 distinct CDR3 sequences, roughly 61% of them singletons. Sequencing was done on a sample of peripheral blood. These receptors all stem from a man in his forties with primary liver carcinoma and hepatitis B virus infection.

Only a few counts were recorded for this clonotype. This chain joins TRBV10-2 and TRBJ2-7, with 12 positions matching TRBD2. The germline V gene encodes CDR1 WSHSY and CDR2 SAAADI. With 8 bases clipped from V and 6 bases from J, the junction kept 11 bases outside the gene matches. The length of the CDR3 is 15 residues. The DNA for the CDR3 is TGCGCCAGCTCCCTTCCGGGACTAGCGGGTCCCGAGCAGTACTTC. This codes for CASSLPGLAGPEQYF.

The chain's CDR3 is CASSLSESRRTYEQYF. CDR3 nucleotide sequence: TGTGCCAGCAGCTTATCCGAGAGCAGGAGAACATACGAGCAGTACTTC. The rearrangement links TRBV11-2 to TRBJ2-7; D gene uncertain. The germline V and J ends were trimmed by 2 bases and 4 bases, with 18 bases remaining between them. The CDR3 totals 16 residues. The germline V gene encodes CDR1 SGHAT and CDR2 FQNNGV.

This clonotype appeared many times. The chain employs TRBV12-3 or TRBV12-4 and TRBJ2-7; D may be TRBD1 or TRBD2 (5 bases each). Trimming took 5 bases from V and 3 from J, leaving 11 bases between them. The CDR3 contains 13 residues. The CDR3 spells CASSLRDLYEQYF. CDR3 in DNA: TGTGCCAGCAGTCTCCGGGACCTCTACGAGCAGTACTTC.

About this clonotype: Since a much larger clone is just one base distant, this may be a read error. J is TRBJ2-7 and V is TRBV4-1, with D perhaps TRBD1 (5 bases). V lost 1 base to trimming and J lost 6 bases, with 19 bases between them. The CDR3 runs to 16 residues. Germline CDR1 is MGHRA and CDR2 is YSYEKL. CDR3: CASSQGWAGRCSEQYF. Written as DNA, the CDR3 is TGCGCCAGCAGCCAAGGGTGGGCAGGGCGTTGCAGCGAGCAGTACTTC.

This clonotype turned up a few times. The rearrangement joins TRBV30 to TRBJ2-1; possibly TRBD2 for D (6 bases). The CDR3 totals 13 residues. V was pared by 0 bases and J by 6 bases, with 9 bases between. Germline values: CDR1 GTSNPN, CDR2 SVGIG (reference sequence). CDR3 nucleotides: TGTGCCTGGAGTGTACTAGCCACCAATGAGCAGTTCTTC. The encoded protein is CAWSVLATNEQFF.